These T cell receptor beta chains were read from a single sample in a study of blood T cells in healthy people across ages. Each CDR3 protein gets one entry after TCRdb re-called the 5' RACE reads with MiXCR. The sample lists 750,000 to 1,000,000 distinct CDR3 sequences; around 29% were seen once. These records were also assigned to another study, of T cells of mothers and their children.

The sample comprised blood. The source of these receptors is a woman aged 40 to 50 in good health. Each CDR3 is given with its conserved first and last residue. The D gene is left open where the match is weak. A clone size is listed for some rows: how often the clone was seen (once, few, many), or a class if it is expanded.

D	V	J	size	DNA	CDR3
NA	TRBV20-1	TRBJ2-3	NA	TGCAGTGCTGGCCGATCCGCTTTTCTCACGGATACGCAGTATTTT	CSAGRSAFLTDTQYF
TRBD1	TRBV28	TRBJ1-4	few	TGTGCCAGCAGTTCGATTGGGACAGGACGCCTCAGCGATGAAAAACTGTTTTTT	CASSSIGTGRLSDEKLFF
NA	TRBV7-2	TRBJ2-6	many	TGTGCCAGTACGCGAGGGGGCTCTGGGGCCAACGTCCTGACTTTC	CASTRGGSGANVLTF
NA	TRBV19	TRBJ2-3	NA	TGTGCCAGTAGGATTGGAGGGGGCAGAGATACGCAGTATTTT	CASRIGGGRDTQYF
NA	TRBV5-1	TRBJ2-5	many	TGCGCCAGCAGCTTGAGTAGGTTCGAGACCCAGTACTTC	CASSLSRFETQYF
NA	TRBV5-1	TRBJ1-5	many	TGCGCCAGCTCGCCGGGTGAATATAGCAATCAGCCCCAGCATTTT	CASSPGEYSNQPQHF
NA	TRBV18	TRBJ2-1	NA	TGTGCCAGCTCACTTCGGGGGCGCTCCTACAATGAGCAGTTCTTC	CASSLRGRSYNEQFF
NA	TRBV7-2	TRBJ1-3	few	TGTGCCAGCAGCTTAGATCTGGGTTCGGGAAACACCATATATTTT	CASSLDLGSGNTIYF
NA	TRBV29-1	TRBJ1-3	NA	TGCAGCATTGATCGCGGGATCTCTGGAAACACCATATATTTT	CSIDRGISGNTIYF
NA	TRBV28	TRBJ1-1	few	TGTGCCAGCAGTTTACCTGACACTGAAGCTTTCTTT	CASSLPDTEAFF
NA	TRBV28	TRBJ1-2	NA	TGTGCCAGCAGTTTAAATCCCGCAGGGAATGGCTACACCTTC	CASSLNPAGNGYTF
TRBD1	TRBV18	TRBJ2-7	NA	TGTGCCAGCTCACCAACTTTAACAGGGGAAAACGAGCAGTACTTC	CASSPTLTGENEQYF
NA	TRBV28	TRBJ1-2	NA	TGTGCCAGCAGTTTATCGGGGGCGCTCTATGGCCACACCTTC	CASSLSGALYGHTF
NA	TRBV6-2/TRBV6-3	TRBJ1-1	few	TGTGCCAGCAGTTCGCATGCTAACGCAGCCACTGAAGCTTTCTTT	CASSSHANAATEAFF
TRBD2	TRBV7-2	TRBJ2-7	NA	TGTGCCAGCAGCTTACTAGCGGGCCTCTACGAGCAGTACTTC	CASSLLAGLYEQYF
TRBD1	TRBV7-2	TRBJ1-2	NA	TGTGCCAGCAGCTCACAGGGCAGGGGGGTATATGGCTACACCTTC	CASSSQGRGVYGYTF